This TCR beta chain was sequenced in a study of identical twins. Whole-study findings and limits: Rather than following the same donors, the conclusions depended on cross-sectional statistical analysis. Less excess twin sharing appeared in beta out-of-frame sequences. Models underestimated out-of-frame TCR alpha sharing in monozygotic twins.

Unique molecular identifiers were present on the cDNA, and a universal primer site came from template switching. MiXCR, run by TCRdb on the 5' RACE reads, gives a single entry per CDR3 protein. The sample yields 1.5 million to 2 million distinct CDR3 sequences, roughly 35% seen once. Concerning this clonotype: The antigen remains unidentified.

This CDR3 comprises 15 residues. Trimming removed 4 bases at V and 9 bases at J, with 16 bases between. CDR1 is SGHVS, CDR2 FQNEAQ, per germline. Specimen: cord blood. The V and J genes are TRBV7-8 and TRBJ1-6; D might be TRBD1 (5 bases). The clonotype comes from a newborn girl in good health. CDR3 region: CASSSHRSPLSPLHF. In DNA form, the CDR3 reads TGTGCCAGCAGCTCCCACAGGAGCCCCCTTTCACCCCTCCACTTT. Full variable domain (missing parts from reference TRBV7-8 and TRBJ1-6): GAGVSQSPRYKVAKRGQDVALRCDPISGHVSLFWYQQALGQGPEFLTYFQNEAQLDKSGLPSDRFFAERPEGSVSTLKIQRTQQEDSAVYLCASSSHRSPLSPLHFGNGTRLTVT.